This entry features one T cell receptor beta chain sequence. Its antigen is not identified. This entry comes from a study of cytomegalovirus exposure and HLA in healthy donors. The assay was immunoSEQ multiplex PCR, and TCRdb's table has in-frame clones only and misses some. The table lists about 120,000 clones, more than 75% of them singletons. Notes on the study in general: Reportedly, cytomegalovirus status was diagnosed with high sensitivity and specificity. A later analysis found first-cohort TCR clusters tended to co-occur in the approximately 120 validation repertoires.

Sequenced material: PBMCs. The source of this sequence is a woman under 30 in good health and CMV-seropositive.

The CDR3 DNA sequence: TGCGCCAGCAGCTTGGCCCCGAGCTCCTACAATGAGCAGTTCTTC. Residues: CASSLAPSSYNEQFF. The genes are TRBV5-1 and TRBJ2-1; D not resolved. This CDR3 is built from 15 residues. Germline CDR1 reads SGHRS; CDR2 reads YFSETQ. V lost 0 bases, J lost 0 bases, and 7 bases lay in between.